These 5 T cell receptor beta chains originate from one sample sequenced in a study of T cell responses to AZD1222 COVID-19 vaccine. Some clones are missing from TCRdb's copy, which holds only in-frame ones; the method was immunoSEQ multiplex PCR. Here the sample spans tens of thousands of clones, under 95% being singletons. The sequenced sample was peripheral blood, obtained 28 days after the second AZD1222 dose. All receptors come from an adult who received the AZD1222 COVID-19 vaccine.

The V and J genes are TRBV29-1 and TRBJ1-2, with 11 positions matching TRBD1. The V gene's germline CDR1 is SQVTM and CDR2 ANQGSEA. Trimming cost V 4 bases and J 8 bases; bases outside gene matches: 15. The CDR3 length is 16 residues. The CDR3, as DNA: TGCAGCGTTGGACCGGGGACAGGGGGAATGATGCGGGGCTACACCTTC. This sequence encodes CSVGPGTGGMMRGYTF.

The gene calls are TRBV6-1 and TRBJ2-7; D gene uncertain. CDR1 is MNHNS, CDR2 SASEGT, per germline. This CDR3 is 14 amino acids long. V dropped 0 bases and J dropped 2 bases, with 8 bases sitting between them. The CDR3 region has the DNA TGTGCCAGCAGTGAAGCCGGCGGAACCTACGAGCAGTACTTC. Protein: CASSEAGGTYEQYF.

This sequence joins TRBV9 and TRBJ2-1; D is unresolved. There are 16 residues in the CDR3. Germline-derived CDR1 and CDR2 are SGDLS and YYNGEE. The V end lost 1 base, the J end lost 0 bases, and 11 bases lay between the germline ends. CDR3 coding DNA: TGTGCCAGCAGCGTACGCGCGGTCACCTCCTACAATGAGCAGTTCTTC. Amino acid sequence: CASSVRAVTSYNEQFF.

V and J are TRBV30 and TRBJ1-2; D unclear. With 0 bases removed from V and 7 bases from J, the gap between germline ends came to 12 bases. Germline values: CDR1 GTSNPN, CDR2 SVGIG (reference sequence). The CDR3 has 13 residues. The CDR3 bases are TGTGCCTGGAGTGTTTTGTCTGGGTTTGGCTACACCTTC. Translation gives CAWSVLSGFGYTF.

CDR3 coding DNA: TGTGCCAGCACAAAACGCCAAGAAGCCACCGGGGAGCTGTTTTTT. Amino acids: CASTKRQEATGELFF. The chain couples TRBV6-5 to TRBJ2-2; D not resolved. CDR1 and CDR2 from the germline V gene are MNHEY and SVGAGI. Between the trimmed V and J ends, which lost 7 bases and 4 bases, there was a span of 16 bases. The CDR3 is made up of 15 amino acids.